These T cell receptor beta chains were read from a single sample in a study of CD8 T cells in Susac syndrome. Each CDR3 protein gets one entry after TCRdb re-called the immunoSEQ multiplex PCR reads with MiXCR. The profile shows some 260,000 distinct CDR3 sequences, around 93% of them singletons. Sequenced material: CD4+ T cells from PBMCs. All receptors derive from a human donor with multiple sclerosis. The CDR3 runs from the conserved cysteine through the conserved F or W.

j_call v_call cdr3_aa
TRBJ1-5 TRBV5-1 CASSLLGVGNQPQHF
TRBJ1-1 TRBV6-6 CASSYSGGDNTEAFF
TRBJ1-2 TRBV7-8 CASSEAGQGNYGYTF
TRBJ2-1 TRBV14 CASSQVNGLGEQFF
TRBJ2-1 TRBV3-1 CASSQDGAVSSYNEQFF
TRBJ2-4 TRBV6-5 CASSQRRGDIQYF
TRBJ1-5 TRBV29-1 CSVGNSNQPQHF
TRBJ1-1 TRBV5-6 CASRYDRNTEAFF
TRBJ2-7 TRBV30 CAWSVGGDASVKYF
TRBJ2-1 TRBV4-1 CASSRLAGTQDNEQFF
TRBJ2-1 TRBV18 CASSPKGTGTYNEQFF
TRBJ2-1 TRBV7-2 CASSLVAGGYNEQFF
TRBJ2-1 TRBV5-1 CASSDTGSPYNEQFF
TRBJ2-4 TRBV7-2 CASSSRLALAKNIQYF
TRBJ2-1 TRBV4-2 CASSQGSGRSNEQFF
TRBJ1-2 TRBV24-1 CATSDGTAANYGYTF
TRBJ1-1 TRBV6-5 CASSRPGPTRTEAFF
TRBJ1-1 TRBV30 CAWSDSGEAFF
TRBJ1-5 TRBV20-1 CSARDYDRPNQPQHF
TRBJ1-1 TRBV20-1 CSALTPGTGTEAFF
TRBJ1-3 TRBV30 CAWSAGTAKSSGNTIYF
TRBJ1-4 TRBV30 CAWGDRGRLDEKLFF
TRBJ2-2 TRBV19 CASSESGGFGELFF
TRBJ2-1 TRBV6-2/TRBV6-3 CASKEPGGDNEQFF
TRBJ2-5 TRBV29-1 CSVGSGVSQETQYF
TRBJ2-3 TRBV19 CASSKWGLSTDTQYF
TRBJ2-3 TRBV3-1 CASSKSLAGVTLNADTQYF
TRBJ2-1 TRBV9 CASSVAVINEQFF
TRBJ2-2 TRBV30 CAWRKIAGEAGELFF
TRBJ1-1 TRBV6-6 CASSTGDRGGGAF
TRBJ1-4 TRBV7-9 CASSQGGTHNEKLFF
TRBJ2-7 TRBV5-1 CASSLATGEAISYEQYF
TRBJ1-2 TRBV6-2/TRBV6-3 CASRTGTGMHYGYTF
TRBJ2-2 TRBV6-4 CASSDGTGELFF
TRBJ2-7 TRBV6-5 CASSPTGQGLYEQYF
TRBJ2-5 TRBV7-3 CASSSSRSGGAEETQYF
TRBJ2-3 TRBV5-1 CASGASGGSADTQYF
TRBJ2-1 TRBV19 CASSIGTGGDNEQFF
TRBJ2-7 TRBV7-9 CASSLRQPPYEQYF
TRBJ1-1 TRBV18 CASSLRDGPNTEAFF
TRBJ2-5 TRBV29-1 CSVQDYAETQYF
TRBJ1-1 TRBV12-3/TRBV12-4 CASRRDPMNTEAFF
TRBJ1-2 TRBV7-3 CASTGQGAGGYTF
TRBJ1-6 TRBV5-6 CASSSGTGRAYSPLHF
TRBJ2-5 TRBV6-1 CASSLGRTGTGVETQYF
TRBJ2-2 TRBV7-9 CASSLVDRVTGELFF
TRBJ1-3 TRBV6-5 CASSRQISGNTIYF